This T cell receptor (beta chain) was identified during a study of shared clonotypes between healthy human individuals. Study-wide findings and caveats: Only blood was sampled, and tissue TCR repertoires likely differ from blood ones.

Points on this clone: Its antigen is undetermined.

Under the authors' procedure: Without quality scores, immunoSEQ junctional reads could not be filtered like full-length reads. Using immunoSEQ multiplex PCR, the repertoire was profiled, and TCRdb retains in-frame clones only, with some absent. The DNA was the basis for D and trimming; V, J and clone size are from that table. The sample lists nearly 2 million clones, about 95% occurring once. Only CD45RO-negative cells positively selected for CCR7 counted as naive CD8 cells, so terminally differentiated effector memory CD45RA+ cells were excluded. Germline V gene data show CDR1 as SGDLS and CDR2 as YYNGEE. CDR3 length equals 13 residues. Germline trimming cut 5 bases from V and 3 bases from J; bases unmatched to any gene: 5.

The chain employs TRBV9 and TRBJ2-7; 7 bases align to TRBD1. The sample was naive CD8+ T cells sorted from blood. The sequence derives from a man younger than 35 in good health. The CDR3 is CASSGDSVYEQYF. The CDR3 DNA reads TGTGCCAGCAGTGGGGACAGCGTCTACGAGCAGTACTTC.